This entry describes one T cell receptor (beta chain). The antigen remains unidentified. The data belong to a study of CXCR3-negative and CXCR3-positive naive CD8 T cells. The libraries of TRB cDNA were constructed through 5' RACE using UMI labels. TCRdb re-called the 5' RACE reads and catalogs CDR3 proteins one per entry, DNA excluded. The sample table includes around 150,000 distinct CDR3 sequences. The length of the CDR3 is 12 residues. Study observations and caveats: Naive CXCR3-positive cells had TRB CDR3s more hydrophobic than those of CXCR3-negative naive cells. TRBV-TRBJ usage was similar across naive CXCR3 subsets but distinct in memory cells.

The receptor was isolated from a human donor in good health. Some clones in this sample may be carry-over from other donors' samples. The V gene is TRBV12-3 or TRBV12-4, the J gene TRBJ2-1. The sample consisted of naive CXCR3+ CD8+ T cells from blood. Subset here: CD45RO-CCR7+CD27+CD95- naive CD8+ T cells expressing CXCR3 (TNR3+). The CDR3 loop is CASRDPYNEQFF.